The source of this TCR beta chain is a study of cytomegalovirus exposure and HLA in healthy donors. Study in general: Ancestry clustering placed 70% to 90% of around 400 genotyped donors in the Caucasian-associated cluster. Study outcomes and limitations: HLA alleles were associated with 15,000 to 20,000 TCR beta sequences in a later analysis at 0.05 false discovery rate. In a later analysis, common viral pathogens appeared linked to several of the most significant clusters. With DRB1 most and HLA-C fewest, TCR association rates differed between HLA loci in a later analysis.

The germline V gene encodes CDR1 MGHRA and CDR2 YSYEKL. This CDR3 contains 16 residues. The V segment lost 2 bases and the J segment 4 bases; nucleotides outside the gene matches: 5. In the case of this clone: Its antigen is unidentified.

PCR used 60 Vbeta primers and 13 Jbeta primers. Produced via immunoSEQ multiplex PCR; TCRdb's table is partial and in-frame only. The sample holds 120,000 to 150,000 clones. The chain recombines TRBV4-1 with TRBJ2-5; 12 positions agree with TRBD1. The sequencing input was PBMCs. The sequence was collected from a man aged 35 to 55 in good health and CMV-seronegative. The CDR3 sequence: CASSQPGTGGRETQYF. The CDR3, as DNA: TGCGCCAGCAGCCAACCCGGGACAGGGGGCCGAGAGACCCAGTACTTC.